Listed below are T cell receptor beta chains from one sample, sequenced in a study of shared clonotypes between healthy human individuals. Profiled with immunoSEQ multiplex PCR; TCRdb holds only in-frame clones, not every one. This sample has some 240,000 clones, with 65% found just once. Sequencing was done on a sample of memory CD4+ T cells sorted from blood. The receptor source for this set is a man younger than 40 in good health. Each CDR3 is given with its conserved first and last residue. A D gene is named only where the DNA matches it firmly. Not every row has a clone size; where given, it reads once, few, many or a size class.

>16|TRBV5-4|NA|TRBD2|TRBJ2-7
TGTGCCAGCAGCTCCGGGACTAGCGGTCCCTCCTACGAGCAGTACTTC
CASSSGTSGPSYEQYF
>12|TRBV28|NA|NA|TRBJ2-5
TGTGCCAGCAGTTTCGGGGGACAGACCCAGTACTTC
CASSFGGQTQYF
>14|TRBV10-3|NA|TRBD1|TRBJ2-7
TGTGCCATCAGCGGAGGACAGGCCTCCTACGAGCAGTACTTC
CAISGGQASYEQYF
>16|TRBV4-1|NA|NA|TRBJ2-1
TGCGCCAGCAGCCCCTCCCCCCGGGGGAGCTACAATGAGCAGTTCTTC
CASSPSPRGSYNEQFF
>16|TRBV19|few|NA|TRBJ2-2
TGTGCCAGTAGTAAAGGGGAAGCCTGGTACGCCGGGGAGCTGTTTTTT
CASSKGEAWYAGELFF
>15|TRBV28|NA|TRBD1|TRBJ2-3
TGTGCCAGCAGTTTACCTGACAGGGATGGAGATACGCAGTATTTT
CASSLPDRDGDTQYF
>17|TRBV9|NA|NA|TRBJ2-7
TGTGCCAGCAGCGTAGCGGTGTCATCGGCGGACTCCTACGAGCAGTACTTC
CASSVAVSSADSYEQYF
>17|TRBV28|NA|TRBD1|TRBJ1-1
TGTGCCAGCAGTTTCTTAAAACTGGACAGGGGGAGCACTGAAGCTTTCTTT
CASSFLKLDRGSTEAFF
>15|TRBV6-5|many|TRBD2|TRBJ2-1
TGTGCCAGCAGTACCCAACCGGGACTAGAGAATGAGCAGTTCTTC
CASSTQPGLENEQFF
>13|TRBV7-9|NA|TRBD2|TRBJ2-7
TGTGCCATTTGGACTAGCGGGACCTACGAGCAGTACTTC
CAIWTSGTYEQYF
>15|TRBV19|NA|TRBD1|TRBJ2-7
TGTGCCAGTAGTGCCATAAGACAGGGAAGCTACGAGCAGTACTTC
CASSAIRQGSYEQYF
>15|TRBV11-3|few|NA|TRBJ2-2
TGTGCCAGCAGCTTAGTTGCAGTGAACACCGGGGAGCTGTTTTTT
CASSLVAVNTGELFF
>22|TRBV29-1|NA|NA|TRBJ2-3
TGCAGCGTCGTGGGACTGACAATATCTGGCGAAACACCCCAAAAAGACACAGATACGCAGTATTTT
CSVVGLTISGETPQKDTDTQYF
>14|TRBV19|NA|TRBD1|TRBJ2-1
TGTGCCAGTAGTAGGGACAGGGGATACAATGAGCAGTTCTTC
CASSRDRGYNEQFF
>14|TRBV10-2|NA|NA|TRBJ1-1
TGCGCCAGCAGCGCAAGACTAACGAACACTGAAGCTTTCTTT
CASSARLTNTEAFF
>14|TRBV5-1|few|NA|TRBJ2-7
TGCGCCAGCAGCGTCGACGCCTCGACCTACGAGCAGTACTTC
CASSVDASTYEQYF